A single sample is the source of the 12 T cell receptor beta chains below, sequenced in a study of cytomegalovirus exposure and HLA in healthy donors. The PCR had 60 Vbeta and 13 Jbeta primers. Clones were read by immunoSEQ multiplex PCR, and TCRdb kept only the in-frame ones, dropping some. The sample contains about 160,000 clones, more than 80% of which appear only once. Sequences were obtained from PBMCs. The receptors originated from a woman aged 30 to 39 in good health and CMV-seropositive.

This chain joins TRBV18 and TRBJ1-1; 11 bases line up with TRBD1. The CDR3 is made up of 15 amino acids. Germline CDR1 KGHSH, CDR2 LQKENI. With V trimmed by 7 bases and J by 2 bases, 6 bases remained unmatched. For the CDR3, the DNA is TGTGCCAGCTTCAGGACAGGGGGCCTTAACACTGAAGCTTTCTTT. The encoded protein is CASFRTGGLNTEAFF.

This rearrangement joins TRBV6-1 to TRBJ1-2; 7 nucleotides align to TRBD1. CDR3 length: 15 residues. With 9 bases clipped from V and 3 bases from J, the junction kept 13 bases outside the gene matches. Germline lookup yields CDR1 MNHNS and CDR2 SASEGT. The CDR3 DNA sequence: TGTGCCAGTACCTTGGACAGGCCCCTCTACTATGGCTACACCTTC. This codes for CASTLDRPLYYGYTF.

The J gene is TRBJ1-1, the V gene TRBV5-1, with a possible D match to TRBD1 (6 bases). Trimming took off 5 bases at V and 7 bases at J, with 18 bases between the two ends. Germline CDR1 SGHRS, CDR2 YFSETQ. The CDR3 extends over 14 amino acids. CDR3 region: CASSPQGGVSEAFF. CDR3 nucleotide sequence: TGCGCCAGCAGTCCCCAAGGGGGGGTCAGTGAAGCTTTCTTT. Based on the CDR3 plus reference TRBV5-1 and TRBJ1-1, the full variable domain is KAGVTQTPRYLIKTRGQQVTLSCSPISGHRSVSWYQQTPGQGLQFLFEYFSETQRNKGNFPGRFSGRQFSNSRSEMNVSTLELGDSALYLCASSPQGGVSEAFFGQGTRLTVV.

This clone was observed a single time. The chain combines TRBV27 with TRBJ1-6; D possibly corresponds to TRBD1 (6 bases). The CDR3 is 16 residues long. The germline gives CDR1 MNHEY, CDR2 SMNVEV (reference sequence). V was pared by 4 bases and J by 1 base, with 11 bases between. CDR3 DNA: TGTGCCAGCAGTTCCGCGCAGGGGTCCTATAATTCACCCCTCCACTTT. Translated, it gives CASSSAQGSYNSPLHF.

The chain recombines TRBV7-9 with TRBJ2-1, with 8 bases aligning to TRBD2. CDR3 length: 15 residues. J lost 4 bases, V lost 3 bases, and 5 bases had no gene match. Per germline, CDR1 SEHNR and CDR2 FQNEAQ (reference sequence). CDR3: CASSFRAGVYNEQFF. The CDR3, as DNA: TGTGCCAGCAGCTTTAGAGCGGGGGTATACAATGAGCAGTTCTTC.

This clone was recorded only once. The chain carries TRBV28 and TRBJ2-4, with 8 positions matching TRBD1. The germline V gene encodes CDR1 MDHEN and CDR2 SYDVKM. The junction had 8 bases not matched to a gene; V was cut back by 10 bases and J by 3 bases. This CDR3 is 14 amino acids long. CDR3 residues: CATQGAWGKNIQYF. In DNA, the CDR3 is TGTGCCACGCAGGGGGCTTGGGGCAAAAACATTCAGTACTTC.

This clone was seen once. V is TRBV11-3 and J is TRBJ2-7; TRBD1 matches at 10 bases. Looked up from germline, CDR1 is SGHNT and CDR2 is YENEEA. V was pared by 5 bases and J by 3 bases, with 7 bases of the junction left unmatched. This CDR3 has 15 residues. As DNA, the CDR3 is TGTGCCAGCAGCCGATCCGGGACAGGGGTCTACGAGCAGTACTTC. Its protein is CASSRSGTGVYEQYF.

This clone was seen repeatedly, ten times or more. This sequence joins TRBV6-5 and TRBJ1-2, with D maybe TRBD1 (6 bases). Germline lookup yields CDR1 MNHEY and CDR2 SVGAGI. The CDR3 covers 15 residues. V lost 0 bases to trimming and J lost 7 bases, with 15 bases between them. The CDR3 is CASSYSPGVSGGYTF. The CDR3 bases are TGTGCCAGCAGTTACTCGCCAGGGGTATCAGGTGGCTACACCTTC.

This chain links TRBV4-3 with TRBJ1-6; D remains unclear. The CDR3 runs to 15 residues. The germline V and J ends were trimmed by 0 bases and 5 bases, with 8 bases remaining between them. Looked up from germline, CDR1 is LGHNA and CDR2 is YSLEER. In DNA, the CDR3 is TGCGCCAGCAGCCAAGAAAGCGAAAATAATTCACCCCTCCACTTT. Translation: CASSQESENNSPLHF.

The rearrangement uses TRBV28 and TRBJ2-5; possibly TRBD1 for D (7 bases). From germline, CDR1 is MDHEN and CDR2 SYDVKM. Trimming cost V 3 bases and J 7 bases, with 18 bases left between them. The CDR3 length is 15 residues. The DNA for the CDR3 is TGTGCCAGCAGTTTTTCGGGGGACAGAAAAGGGACCCAGTACTTC. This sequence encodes CASSFSGDRKGTQYF.

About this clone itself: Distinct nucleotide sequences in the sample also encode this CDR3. The CDR3 DNA reads TGTGCCAGCAGCTTGGGCGGATTAAACACTGAAGCTTTCTTT. The encoded protein is CASSLGGLNTEAFF. V gene TRBV5-4 combines with J gene TRBJ1-1; no definite D call. The V gene lost 0 bases and the J gene lost 2 bases, with 8 bases spanning the gap. This CDR3 contains 14 residues. Germline CDR1 reads SGHNT; CDR2 reads YYREEE (reference sequence).

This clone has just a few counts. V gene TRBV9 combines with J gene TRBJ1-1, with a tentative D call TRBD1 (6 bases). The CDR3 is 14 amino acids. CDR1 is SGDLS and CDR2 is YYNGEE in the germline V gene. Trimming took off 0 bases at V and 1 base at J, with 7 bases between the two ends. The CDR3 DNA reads TGTGCCAGCAGCGTAGAACAGGGGAACACTGAAGCTTTCTTT. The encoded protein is CASSVEQGNTEAFF.